This T cell receptor beta chain was identified in a study of identical twins. Whole-study results and caveats: Twin pairs had excess sharing that was weaker in beta out-of-frame sequences. Rather than following the same donors, the conclusions depended on cross-sectional statistical analysis. Whereas memory repertoires showed no such difference, abundant cord blood beta clonotypes carried fewer insertions.

The V gene lost 2 bases and the J gene lost 2 bases, with 26 bases spanning the gap. CDR3 length equals 20 residues. CDR1 and CDR2 (germline): MDHEN, SYDVKM. Unique molecular identifiers were present on the cDNA, and a universal primer site came from template switching. TCRdb reprocessed the 5' RACE reads with MiXCR, giving one entry per CDR3 protein. Among under 900,000 distinct CDR3 sequences, over 9% were seen once, and the ten largest hold about 1.6%. With respect to this clonotype: Its antigen is not known.

This sample was also put to use in a study of yellow fever vaccine responses in identical twins.

The sequenced sample consisted of PBMCs. This sequence originates from a young woman in good health. The rearrangement joins TRBV28 to TRBJ2-3; a possible D gene is TRBD2 (5 bases). CDR3: CASSLPPRLTRLPFTDTQYF. CDR3 DNA sequence: TGTGCCAGCAGTTTACCCCCAAGGCTAACCCGACTACCTTTCACAGATACGCAGTATTTT. Complete variable domain (other parts from reference TRBV28 and TRBJ2-3): DVKVTQSSRYLVKRTGEKVFLECVQDMDHENMFWYRQDPGLGLRLIYFSYDVKMKEKGDIPEGYSVSREKKERFSLILESASTNQTSMYLCASSLPPRLTRLPFTDTQYFGPGTRLTVL.